This is a list of T cell receptor beta chains from one sample in a study of blood T cell repertoires in COVID-19. The table came from immunoSEQ multiplex PCR; TCRdb's copy has only in-frame clones and leaves some out. The table records around 300,000 clones, around 90% of them present only once. The material sequenced was peripheral blood. These receptors originate from a man aged 18 to 35 with active or convalescent COVID-19. Both conserved end residues are part of each CDR3. A D gene is named only where the DNA matches it firmly.

D: TRBD2
V: TRBV27
J: TRBJ2-1
CDR3: CASSLRLAGNEQFF

D: NA
V: TRBV5-4
J: TRBJ2-7
CDR3: CASSLKAQYEQYF

D: TRBD1
V: TRBV7-2
J: TRBJ2-5
CDR3: CASSLGQGQYF

D: NA
V: TRBV27
J: TRBJ1-2
CDR3: CASSLSPGYGYTF

D: NA
V: TRBV19
J: TRBJ2-7
CDR3: CASSVPGQLYEQYF

D: NA
V: TRBV6-4
J: TRBJ1-1
CDR3: CASTEGENTEAFF

D: TRBD2
V: TRBV28
J: TRBJ2-7
CDR3: CASSMNSGGVFYEQYF

D: NA
V: TRBV4-2
J: TRBJ2-7
CDR3: CASSQDRGSGSYEQYF

D: TRBD2
V: TRBV5-1
J: TRBJ2-7
CDR3: CASSLGIGGSSYEQYF

D: NA
V: TRBV7-2
J: TRBJ1-2
CDR3: CASSLPREYGYTF

D: NA
V: TRBV9
J: TRBJ2-2
CDR3: CASSSPAGELFF

D: TRBD1
V: TRBV7-2
J: TRBJ1-4
CDR3: CASSLDRGHEKLFF

D: TRBD1
V: TRBV13
J: TRBJ2-1
CDR3: CASSLTDRNEQFF

D: NA
V: TRBV7-2
J: TRBJ1-5
CDR3: CASSVRHIRFPQPQHF

D: TRBD1
V: TRBV2
J: TRBJ2-5
CDR3: CASSEVGQGVIRQETQYF

D: TRBD1
V: TRBV5-4
J: TRBJ2-7
CDR3: CASSTDRGFHEQYF

D: NA
V: TRBV6-1
J: TRBJ1-5
CDR3: CASSEIGGRNQPQHF

D: TRBD1
V: TRBV25-1
J: TRBJ2-1
CDR3: CASSRLGQYEQFF

D: NA
V: TRBV6-1
J: TRBJ2-3
CDR3: CASSERNSASGDTQYF

D: TRBD1
V: TRBV25-1
J: TRBJ1-6
CDR3: CASSDNTGTGNSPLHF

D: NA
V: TRBV6-5
J: TRBJ1-2
CDR3: CASSGAALGGYTF